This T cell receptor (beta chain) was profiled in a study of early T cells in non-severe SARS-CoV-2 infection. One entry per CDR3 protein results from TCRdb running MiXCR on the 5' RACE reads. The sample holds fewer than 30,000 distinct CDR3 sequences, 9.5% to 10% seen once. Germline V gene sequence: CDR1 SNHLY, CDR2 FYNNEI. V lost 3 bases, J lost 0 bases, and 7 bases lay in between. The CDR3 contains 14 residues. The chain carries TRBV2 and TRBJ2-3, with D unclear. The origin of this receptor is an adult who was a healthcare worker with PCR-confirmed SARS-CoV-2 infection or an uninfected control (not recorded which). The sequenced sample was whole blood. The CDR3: CASSDSISTDTQYF. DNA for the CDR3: TGTGCCAGCAGTGACAGCATTAGCACAGATACGCAGTATTTT.